The 5 T cell receptor beta chains below were found in one sample sequenced in a study of T cells after yellow fever vaccination. TCRdb called the 5' RACE reads again in MiXCR, with one record for every CDR3 protein. Here the sample spans 300,000 to 400,000 distinct CDR3 sequences, around an eighth being singletons. The sample consisted of CD4+ T cells sorted from PBMCs, taken 15 days after the yellow fever booster vaccination. These receptors were obtained from a man aged 18 to 29 who received the YFV17D yellow fever vaccine.

This chain connects TRBV12-3 or TRBV12-4 to TRBJ2-2; D is perhaps TRBD1 or TRBD2 (5 bases each). This CDR3 is built from 14 residues. V was clipped by 4 bases and J by 4 bases, with 10 bases between them. This CDR3 reads CASSYRGGTGELFF. The CDR3 DNA sequence: TGTGCCAGCAGTTATCGGGGCGGCACCGGGGAGCTGTTTTTT.

This clonotype was seen a few times. The chain joins TRBV7-2 to TRBJ1-6; D remains ambiguous. Trimming cost V 7 bases and J 10 bases, with 14 bases left between them. The CDR3 totals 13 residues. CDR1 and CDR2 from the germline V gene are SGHTA and FQGNSA. The CDR3 DNA sequence: TGTGCCAGCACCCCTCGGCTTGAATCACCCCTCCACTTT. It is translated as CASTPRLESPLHF.

This chain links TRBV20-1 with TRBJ1-1; the D is unclear. This CDR3 has 12 amino acids. The ends were cut back, 2 bases at V and 7 bases at J, with 11 bases in the middle. CDR1 and CDR2 (germline): DFQATT, SNEGSKA (reference sequence). CDR3 bases: TGCAGTGCTAGATGGGGAGGGAGTGAAGCTTTCTTT. This translates into CSARWGGSEAFF.

The genes are TRBV24-1 and TRBJ2-3, with D perhaps assigned TRBD1 or TRBD2 (5 bases each). Germline loops: CDR1 KGHDR, CDR2 SFDVKD. This CDR3 is built from 15 residues. The V gene lost 5 bases and the J gene lost 1 base, with 12 bases spanning the gap. Written as DNA, the CDR3 is TGTGCCACCAGTGCACGGGGCAGGGGCACAGATACGCAGTATTTT. Translated, it gives CATSARGRGTDTQYF.

The V call is TRBV5-5, the J call TRBJ1-3, with D hard to call. Trimming left V 1 base short and J 0 bases short, with 5 bases between. CDR1 and CDR2 (germline): SGHKS, YYEKEE (reference sequence). The CDR3 spans 14 residues. This CDR3 reads CASSLSSSGNTIYF. The CDR3 region has the DNA TGTGCCAGCAGCTTGTCCAGCTCTGGAAACACCATATATTTT.